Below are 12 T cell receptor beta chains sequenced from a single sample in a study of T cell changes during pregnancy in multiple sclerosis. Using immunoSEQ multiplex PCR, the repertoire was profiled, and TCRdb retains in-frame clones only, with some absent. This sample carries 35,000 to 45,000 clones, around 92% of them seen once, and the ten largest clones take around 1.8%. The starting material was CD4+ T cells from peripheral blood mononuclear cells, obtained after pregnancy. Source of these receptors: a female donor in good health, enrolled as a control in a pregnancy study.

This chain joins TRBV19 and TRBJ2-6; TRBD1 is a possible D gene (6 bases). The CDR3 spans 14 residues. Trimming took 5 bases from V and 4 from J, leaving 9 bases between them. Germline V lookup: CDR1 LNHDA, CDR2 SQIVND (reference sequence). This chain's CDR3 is CASSPGDGANVLTF. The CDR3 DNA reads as TGTGCCAGTAGTCCAGGGGACGGGGCCAACGTCCTGACTTTC.

The CDR3 DNA reads TGTGCCAGCAGCACGGGACAGGGCCTCTACGAGCAGTACTTC. It translates to CASSTGQGLYEQYF. The chain joins TRBV5-6 to TRBJ2-7, with 9 bases that match TRBD1. CDR1 and CDR2 (germline): SGHDT, YYEEEE. The CDR3 sequence is 14 residues long. Unmatched junction bases numbered 5, after V lost 4 bases and J lost 3 bases. The variable domain in full, with the rest retrieved from reference TRBV5-6 and TRBJ2-7, is DAGVTQSPTHLIKTRGQQVTLRCSPKSGHDTVSWYQQALGQGPQFIFQYYEEEERQRGNFPDRFSGHQFPNYSSELNVNALLLGDSALYLCASSTGQGLYEQYFGPGTRLTVT.

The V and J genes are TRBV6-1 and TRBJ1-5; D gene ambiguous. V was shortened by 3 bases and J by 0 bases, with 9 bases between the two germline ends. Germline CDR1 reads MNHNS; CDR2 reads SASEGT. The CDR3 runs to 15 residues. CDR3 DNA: TGTGCCAGCAGTGAGGGAGCGTATAGCAATCAGCCCCAGCATTTT. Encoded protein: CASSEGAYSNQPQHF.

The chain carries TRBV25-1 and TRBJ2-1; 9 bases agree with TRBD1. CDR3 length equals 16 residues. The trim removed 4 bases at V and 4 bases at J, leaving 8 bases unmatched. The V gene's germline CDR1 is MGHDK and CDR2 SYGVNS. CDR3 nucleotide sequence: TGTGCCAGCAGTGTTGGGGGACAGGGCCGTTACAATGAGCAGTTCTTC. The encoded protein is CASSVGGQGRYNEQFF.

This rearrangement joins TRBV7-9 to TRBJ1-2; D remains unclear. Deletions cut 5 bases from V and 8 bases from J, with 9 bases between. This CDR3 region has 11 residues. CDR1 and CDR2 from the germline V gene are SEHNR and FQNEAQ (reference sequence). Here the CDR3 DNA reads TGTGCCAGCAGCCGGAAGAGGGGCTACACCTTC. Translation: CASSRKRGYTF.

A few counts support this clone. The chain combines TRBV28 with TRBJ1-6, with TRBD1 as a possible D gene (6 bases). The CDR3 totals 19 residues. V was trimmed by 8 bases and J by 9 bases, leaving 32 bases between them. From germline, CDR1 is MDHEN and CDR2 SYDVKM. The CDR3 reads CASEIRGYVRTHSGSPLHF. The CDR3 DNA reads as TGTGCCAGCGAAATCAGGGGATACGTACGCACACACTCCGGTTCACCCCTCCACTTT. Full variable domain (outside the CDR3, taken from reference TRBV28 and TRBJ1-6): DVKVTQSSRYLVKRTGEKVFLECVQDMDHENMFWYRQDPGLGLRLIYFSYDVKMKEKGDIPEGYSVSREKKERFSLILESASTNQTSMYLCASEIRGYVRTHSGSPLHFGNGTRLTVT.

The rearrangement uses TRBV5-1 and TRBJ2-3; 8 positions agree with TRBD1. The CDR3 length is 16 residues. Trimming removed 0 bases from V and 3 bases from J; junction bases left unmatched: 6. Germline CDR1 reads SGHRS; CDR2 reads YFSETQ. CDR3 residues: CASSLGGQAGTDTQYF. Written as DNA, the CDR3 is TGCGCCAGCAGCTTGGGGGGACAGGCGGGGACAGATACGCAGTATTTT.

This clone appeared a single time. Written as DNA, the CDR3 is TGTGCCAGCAGCTTCCTCGGGAGGGCCTACAATGAGCAGTTCTTC. Translation gives CASSFLGRAYNEQFF. The chain recombines TRBV11-2 with TRBJ2-1; TRBD2 aligns across 8 bases. Germline-derived CDR1 and CDR2 are SGHAT and FQNNGV. Trimming at V came to 3 bases and at J to 2 bases, leaving 3 bases not matched to a gene. There are 15 residues in the CDR3.

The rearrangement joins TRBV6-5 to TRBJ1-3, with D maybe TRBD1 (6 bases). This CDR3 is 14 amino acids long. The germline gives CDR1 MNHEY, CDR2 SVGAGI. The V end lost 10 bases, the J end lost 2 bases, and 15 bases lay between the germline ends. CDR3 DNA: TGTGCCACCTCACGGGGGGCGACTGGAAACACCATATATTTT. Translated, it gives CATSRGATGNTIYF.

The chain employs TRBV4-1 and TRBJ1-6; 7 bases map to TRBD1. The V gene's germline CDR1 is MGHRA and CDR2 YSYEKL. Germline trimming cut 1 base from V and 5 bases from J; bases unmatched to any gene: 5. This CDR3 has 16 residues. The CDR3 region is CASSQGGTVNNSPLHF. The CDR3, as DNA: TGCGCCAGCAGCCAAGGAGGGACAGTAAATAATTCACCCCTCCACTTT.

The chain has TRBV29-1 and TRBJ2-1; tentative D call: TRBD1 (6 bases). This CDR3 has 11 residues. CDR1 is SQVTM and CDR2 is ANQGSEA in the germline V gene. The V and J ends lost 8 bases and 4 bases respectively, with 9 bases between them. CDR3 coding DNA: TGCAGCAAACAGGGTTACAATGAGCAGTTCTTC. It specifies CSKQGYNEQFF.

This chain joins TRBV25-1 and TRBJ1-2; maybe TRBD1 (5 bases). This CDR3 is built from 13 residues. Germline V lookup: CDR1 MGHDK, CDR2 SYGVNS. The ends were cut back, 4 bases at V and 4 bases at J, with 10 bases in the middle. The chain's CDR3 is CASSGGTAYGYTF. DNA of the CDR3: TGTGCCAGCAGTGGCGGGACGGCCTATGGCTACACCTTC.